This T cell receptor beta chain was identified during a study of early T cells in non-severe SARS-CoV-2 infection. Trimming removed 5 bases from V and 7 bases from J, with 10 bases in between. CDR3 length: 12 residues. Germline V lookup: CDR1 MGHDK, CDR2 SYGVNS. This clonotype was counted ten times or more. cDNA molecules, individually, were tagged with unique molecular identifiers. TCRdb re-derived calls from the 5' RACE reads in MiXCR, one entry per CDR3 protein. The table shows approximately 70,000 distinct CDR3 sequences, with about 5% occurring only once. The V and J genes are TRBV25-1 and TRBJ2-3; D unresolved. This receptor was identified in an adult who was a healthcare worker with PCR-confirmed SARS-CoV-2 infection or an uninfected control (not recorded which). The specimen comprised whole blood, sampled at baseline. This CDR3 is CASSPRANTQYF. CDR3 sequence (DNA): TGTGCCAGCAGTCCCCGGGCGAATACGCAGTATTTT. The whole variable domain, remainder taken from reference TRBV25-1 and TRBJ2-3, is EADIYQTPRYLVIGTGKKITLECSQTMGHDKMYWYQQDPGMELHLIHYSYGVNSTEKGDLSSESTVSRIRTEHFPLTLESARPSHTSQYLCASSPRANTQYFGPGTRLTVL.